The clone carrying this T cell receptor beta chain showed up many times. This entry belongs to a study of early T cells in non-severe SARS-CoV-2 infection. Study as a whole: Bulk RNA from unsorted whole blood was sequenced; chains were unpaired.

Germline CDR1 and CDR2: SEHNR and FQNEAQ (reference sequence). The length of the CDR3 is 15 residues. With 5 bases removed from V and 3 bases from J, the gap between germline ends came to 13 bases. Unique molecular identifier tags were affixed to discrete cDNA molecules. TCRdb passed the 5' RACE reads through MiXCR, listing each CDR3 protein once. Of about 56,000 distinct CDR3 sequences in the sample, about 16% were seen once. The chain links TRBV7-9 to TRBJ2-2; no clear D. The receptor comes from an adult who was a healthcare worker with PCR-confirmed SARS-CoV-2 infection or an uninfected control (not recorded which). Specimen: whole blood, collected at baseline. CDR3 nucleotides: TGTGCCAGCAGCGTGGGGTTTCTTCACACCGGGGAGCTGTTTTTT. Its protein product is CASSVGFLHTGELFF.